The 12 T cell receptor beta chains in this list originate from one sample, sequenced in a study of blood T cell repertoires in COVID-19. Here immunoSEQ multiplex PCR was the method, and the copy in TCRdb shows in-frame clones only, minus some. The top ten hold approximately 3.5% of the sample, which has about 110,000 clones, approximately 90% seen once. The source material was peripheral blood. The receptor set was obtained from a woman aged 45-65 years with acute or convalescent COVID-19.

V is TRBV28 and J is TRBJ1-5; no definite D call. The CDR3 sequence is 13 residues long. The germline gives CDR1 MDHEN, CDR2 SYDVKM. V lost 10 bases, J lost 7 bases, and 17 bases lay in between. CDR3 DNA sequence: TGTGCCATTTCGCGGGCCTCGAGCCAGCCCCAGCATTTT. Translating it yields CAISRASSQPQHF.

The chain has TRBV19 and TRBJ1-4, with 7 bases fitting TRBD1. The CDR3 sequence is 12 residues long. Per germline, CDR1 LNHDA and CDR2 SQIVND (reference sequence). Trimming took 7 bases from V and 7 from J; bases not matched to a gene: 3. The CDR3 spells CASNNRGEKLFF. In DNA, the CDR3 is TGTGCCAGTAATAACAGGGGTGAAAAACTGTTTTTT.

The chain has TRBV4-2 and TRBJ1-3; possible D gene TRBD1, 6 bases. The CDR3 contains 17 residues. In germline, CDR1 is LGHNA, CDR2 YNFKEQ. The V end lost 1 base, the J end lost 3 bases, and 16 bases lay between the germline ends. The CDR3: CASSQAAAGAGGNTIYF. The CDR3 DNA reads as TGTGCCAGCAGCCAAGCGGCGGCGGGGGCAGGTGGAAACACCATATATTTT.

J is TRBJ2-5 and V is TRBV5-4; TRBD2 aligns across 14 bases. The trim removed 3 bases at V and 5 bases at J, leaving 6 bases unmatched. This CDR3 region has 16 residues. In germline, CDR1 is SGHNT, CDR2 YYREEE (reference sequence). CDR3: CASSSGTSGSRETQYF. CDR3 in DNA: TGTGCCAGCAGCTCCGGGACTAGCGGGAGTCGGGAGACCCAGTACTTC. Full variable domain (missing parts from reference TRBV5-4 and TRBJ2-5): ETGVTQSPTHLIKTRGQQVTLRCSSQSGHNTVSWYQQALGQGPQFIFQYYREEENGRGNFPPRFSGLQFPNYSSELNVNALELDDSALYLCASSSGTSGSRETQYFGPGTRLLVL.

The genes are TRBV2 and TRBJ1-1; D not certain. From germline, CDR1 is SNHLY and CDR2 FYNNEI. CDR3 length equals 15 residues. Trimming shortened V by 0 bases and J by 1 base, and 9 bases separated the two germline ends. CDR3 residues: CASSEAGTANTEAFF. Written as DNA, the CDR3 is TGTGCCAGCAGTGAAGCGGGCACAGCGAACACTGAAGCTTTCTTT.

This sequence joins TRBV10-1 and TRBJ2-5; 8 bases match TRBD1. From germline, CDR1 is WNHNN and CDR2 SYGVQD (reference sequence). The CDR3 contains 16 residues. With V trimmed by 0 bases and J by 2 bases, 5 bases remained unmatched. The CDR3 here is CASSESLDRAQETQYF. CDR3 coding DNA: TGCGCCAGCAGTGAGTCACTGGACAGGGCACAAGAGACCCAGTACTTC.

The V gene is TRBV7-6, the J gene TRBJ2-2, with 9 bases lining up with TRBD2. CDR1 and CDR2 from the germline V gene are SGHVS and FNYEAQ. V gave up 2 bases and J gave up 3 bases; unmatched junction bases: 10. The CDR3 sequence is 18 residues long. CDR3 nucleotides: TGTGCCAGCAGCTTACTAGCGGGAAGGATCAGGTACACCGGGGAGCTGTTTTTT. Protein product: CASSLLAGRIRYTGELFF.

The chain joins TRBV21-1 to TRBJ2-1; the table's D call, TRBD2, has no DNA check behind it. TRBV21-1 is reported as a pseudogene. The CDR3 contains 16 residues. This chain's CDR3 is CASSKSEREANNEQFF. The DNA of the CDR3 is TGTGCCAGCAGCAAGTCAGAGCGGGAGGCCAACAATGAGCAGTTCTTC.

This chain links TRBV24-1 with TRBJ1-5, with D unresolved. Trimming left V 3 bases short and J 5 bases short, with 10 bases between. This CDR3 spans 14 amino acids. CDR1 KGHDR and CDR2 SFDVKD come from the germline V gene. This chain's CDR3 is CATSDRGGDQPQHF. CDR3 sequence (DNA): TGTGCCACCAGTGATCGCGGCGGCGATCAGCCCCAGCATTTT.

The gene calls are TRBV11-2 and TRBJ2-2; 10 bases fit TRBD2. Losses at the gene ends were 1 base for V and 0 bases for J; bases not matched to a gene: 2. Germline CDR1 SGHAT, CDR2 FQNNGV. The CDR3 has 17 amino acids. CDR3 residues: CASSLGGLASNTGELFF. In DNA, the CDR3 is TGTGCCAGCAGCTTAGGGGGACTAGCGTCGAACACCGGGGAGCTGTTTTTT.

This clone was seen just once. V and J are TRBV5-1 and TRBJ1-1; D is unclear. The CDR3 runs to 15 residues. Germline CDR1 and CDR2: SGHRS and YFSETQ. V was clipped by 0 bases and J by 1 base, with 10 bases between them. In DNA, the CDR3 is TGCGCCAGCAGCTTGGCCGGGATGAGGAACACTGAAGCTTTCTTT. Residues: CASSLAGMRNTEAFF.

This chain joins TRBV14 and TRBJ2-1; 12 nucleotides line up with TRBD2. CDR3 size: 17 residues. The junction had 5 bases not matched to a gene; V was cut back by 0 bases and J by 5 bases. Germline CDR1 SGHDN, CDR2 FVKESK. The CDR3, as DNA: TGTGCCAGCAGCCAAGATAAGGGACTAGCGGGTAACAATGAGCAGTTCTTC. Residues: CASSQDKGLAGNNEQFF.